Listed here are 18 T cell receptor beta chains from one sample, sequenced in a study of vaccination and CD4 T cells after COVID-19. As for treatment: approximately 10-day PBMC culture with coronavirus spike peptide pools or control peptides (ViraFEST assay). Sequenced with the Oncomine TCR Beta short-read assay was DNA taken from cultured CD4+ T cells. Each CDR3 protein gets one entry after TCRdb re-called the PCR reads with MiXCR. The data contain over 12,000 distinct CDR3 sequences, 40% to 50% of them singletons. No antigen has been identified for these receptors. This specimen was cultured CD4+ T cells from blood, taken after SARS-CoV-2 vaccination. The receptors stem from a human donor with COVID-19.

This clonotype has just a few counts. This chain connects TRBV6-4 to TRBJ2-3, with D possibly being TRBD2 (5 bases). Germline V lookup: CDR1 MRHNA, CDR2 SNTAGT. The germline V and J ends were trimmed by 6 bases and 4 bases, with 11 bases remaining between them. CDR3 length: 13 residues. In nucleotides, the CDR3 is TGTGCCAGCAGCCTTTCCGGGGCAGATACGCAGTATTTT. It codes for CASSLSGADTQYF.

Only a few counts were recorded for this clonotype. This chain joins TRBV20-1 and TRBJ2-7, with 10 positions matching TRBD1. The CDR3 has 14 amino acids. Germline assignment: CDR1 DFQATT and CDR2 SNEGSKA (reference sequence). V was pared by 5 bases and J by 2 bases, with 6 bases of the junction left unmatched. Written as DNA, the CDR3 is TGCAGTGCTGAGGGGGACAGGGGTACCTACGAGCAGTACTTC. This gives the protein CSAEGDRGTYEQYF.

This clonotype was seen a few times. J is TRBJ2-5 and V is TRBV20-1, with a tentative D call TRBD1 (7 bases). Germline CDR1 DFQATT, CDR2 SNEGSKA (reference sequence). This CDR3 has 14 amino acids. The V gene lost 2 bases and the J gene lost 2 bases, with 12 bases spanning the gap. The CDR3 region is CSARSPGGQETQYF. In DNA, the CDR3 is TGCAGTGCTAGATCCCCAGGGGGGCAAGAGACCCAGTACTTC.

CDR3 DNA sequence: TGTGCCAGCAGTTACCGGACAGGGTGGAACACTGAAGCTTTCTTT. Amino acids: CASSYRTGWNTEAFF. The chain recombines TRBV6-5 with TRBJ1-1, with TRBD1 matching 8 bases. Germline CDR1 reads MNHEY; CDR2 reads SVGAGI. This CDR3 has 15 residues. V shed 2 bases, J shed 1 base, and the junction held 3 bases outside the gene matches.

The chain employs TRBV10-1 and TRBJ2-3; no reliable D call. This CDR3 is built from 13 residues. In germline, CDR1 is WNHNN, CDR2 SYGVQD (reference sequence). V gave up 6 bases and J gave up 6 bases, with 13 bases separating them. The CDR3 sequence: CASRRLVEDTQYF. The CDR3 region has the DNA TGCGCCAGCAGAAGGCTAGTGGAGGATACGCAGTATTTT.

The V and J genes are TRBV6-4 and TRBJ2-1; D is ambiguous. Germline-derived CDR1 and CDR2 are MRHNA and SNTAGT. Trimming pared 0 bases from V and 0 bases from J, leaving 12 bases between. The CDR3 extends over 17 amino acids. The CDR3 DNA reads TGTGCCAGCAGTGACTCTGGTCTTCCCTACTCCTACAATGAGCAGTTCTTC. It codes for CASSDSGLPYSYNEQFF.

The chain joins TRBV18 to TRBJ2-7, with 7 bases lining up with TRBD1. V lost 6 bases to trimming and J lost 2 bases; unmatched junction nucleotides: 4. The CDR3 covers 13 residues. Germline-derived CDR1 and CDR2 are KGHSH and LQKENI. CDR3 sequence reads: CASSQGTAYEQYF. The CDR3 bases are TGTGCCAGCTCGCAAGGGACAGCCTACGAGCAGTACTTC.

The rearrangement links TRBV30 to TRBJ1-1; D gene uncertain. This CDR3 has 13 amino acids. Germline loops: CDR1 GTSNPN, CDR2 SVGIG (reference sequence). V lost 0 bases to trimming and J lost 6 bases, with 11 bases between them. The CDR3: CAWSVQPGSEAFF. CDR3 nucleotides: TGTGCCTGGAGTGTACAACCGGGGTCTGAAGCTTTCTTT.

The chain uses TRBV7-2 and TRBJ1-5; 8 nucleotides align to TRBD1. Germline V gives CDR1 SGHTA, CDR2 FQGNSA. The V gene end was trimmed by 1 base and the J gene end by 0 bases; junction bases not matched to a gene: 23. The CDR3 extends over 23 amino acids. The CDR3: CASSLVGRSGLGQGGYSNQPQHF. The CDR3 coding sequence is TGTGCCAGCAGCTTAGTTGGGAGGTCGGGTTTAGGACAGGGAGGTTATAGCAATCAGCCCCAGCATTTT.

Notes on this clonotype: An end of the junction does not agree with germline; a read error may underlie this. The rearrangement links TRBV6-1 to TRBJ2-7; no clear D gene. The CDR3 runs 13 residues. Germline CDR1 reads MNHNS; CDR2 reads SASEGT. CDR3: CVSTRTLGYEQYF. The CDR3 DNA reads TGTGTCAGCACCCGGACCCTGGGCTACGAGCAGTACTTC.

This clonotype was seen only a few times. The CDR3 region is CASSATGYGYTF. The CDR3 DNA reads TGTGCCAGCAGTGCGACAGGCTATGGCTACACCTTC. This chain links TRBV25-1 with TRBJ1-2; D perhaps matches TRBD1 (6 bases). Germline loops: CDR1 MGHDK, CDR2 SYGVNS. The CDR3 runs 12 residues. The ends were cut back, 4 bases at V and 4 bases at J, with 7 bases in the middle.

The rearrangement links TRBV6-1 to TRBJ2-4, with TRBD2 identical over 13 bases. CDR3 length equals 18 residues. The V gene's germline CDR1 is MNHNS and CDR2 SASEGT. Germline trimming cut 7 bases from V and 0 bases from J; bases unmatched to any gene: 9. The CDR3 spells CASTRTSGGGRAKNIQYF. The CDR3 DNA follows: TGTGCCAGCACCCGGACTAGCGGGGGCGGGAGAGCCAAAAACATTCAGTACTTC.

There are a few counts of this clonotype. The chain carries TRBV7-2 and TRBJ1-5; weak D call: TRBD1 (5 bases). Germline-derived CDR1 and CDR2 are SGHTA and FQGNSA. The CDR3 totals 15 residues. The germline V and J ends were trimmed by 5 bases and 5 bases, with 16 bases remaining between them. The CDR3 DNA reads TGTGCCAGCAGCCCCCCGGGGGGGGGAGATCAGCCCCAGCATTTT. Translating it yields CASSPPGGGDQPQHF.

This clonotype was detected once. The chain carries TRBV5-1 and TRBJ2-7, with a weak D call TRBD1 (6 bases). CDR3 length: 15 amino acids. The ends were cut back, 0 bases at V and 5 bases at J, with 15 bases in the middle. Germline V gene data show CDR1 as SGHRS and CDR2 as YFSETQ. CDR3 nucleotide sequence: TGCGCCAGCAGCTTGGCCAGGGTAGGGGGTAACGAGCAGTACTTC. This sequence encodes CASSLARVGGNEQYF.

This clonotype came up a few times. This chain joins TRBV7-2 and TRBJ1-2, with unresolved D. The germline CDR1 and CDR2 sequences are SGHTA and FQGNSA. The V end was cut by 6 bases, the J end by 3 bases, with 5 bases between. The CDR3 loop spans 11 amino acids. This chain's CDR3 is CASRRDYGYTF. The CDR3 DNA reads TGTGCCAGCAGGCGGGACTATGGCTACACCTTC.

This clonotype was observed a few times. The rearrangement links TRBV2 to TRBJ1-1; tentatively, D is TRBD1 (6 bases). The CDR3 length is 15 residues. Germline values: CDR1 SNHLY, CDR2 FYNNEI. The V gene lost 2 bases and the J gene lost 5 bases, with 15 bases spanning the gap. The CDR3 reads CASSEPPARGTEAFF. The CDR3 region has the DNA TGTGCCAGCAGTGAACCCCCGGCCAGGGGTACTGAAGCTTTCTTT.

Worth noting for this clonotype: The junction departs from germline at one end; a sequencing error may be responsible. V is TRBV11-3 and J is TRBJ2-6; TRBD1 might be the D (5 bases). The CDR3 runs to 15 residues. In germline, CDR1 is SGHNT, CDR2 YENEEA. CDR3 nucleotide sequence: TGTGCCAGCAGCCCCAGTCGCTCTGGGGCCGACGTCCTGACTTTC. Amino acid sequence: CASSPSRSGADVLTF.

This clonotype was recorded a few times. The chain combines TRBV7-2 with TRBJ1-6; D is uncertain. CDR1 and CDR2 from the germline V gene are SGHTA and FQGNSA. There are 12 residues in the CDR3. V lost 3 bases to trimming and J lost 10 bases, with 7 bases between them. CDR3 amino acids: CASSLNFSPLHF. As DNA, the CDR3 is TGTGCCAGCAGCTTGAATTTCTCACCCCTCCACTTT.